This TCR beta chain was obtained from a study of T cell repertoires in cytomegalovirus infection. TCRdb processed the reads anew with MiXCR; each CDR3 protein has one entry. The repertoire has about 920,000 distinct CDR3 sequences, around a third of them found once; the top ten carry more than 12%. Looked up from germline, CDR1 is SGHTA and CDR2 is FQGNSA. There are 11 residues in the CDR3. This clonotype appeared many times. No antigen is known for it. At one end the junction does not follow the germline gene, possibly because of a read error. Study-level findings and limits: Predominance within the ex vivo response was attributable to HLA-C-restricted CMV-specific TCR beta clonotypes.

The sequence came from a human donor in good health (CMV status not recorded). Some clones in this sample may be carry-over from other donors' samples. Specimen: cultured CD8+ T cells from PBMCs, collected from culture after CMV antigen stimulation. V usage is TRBV7-2 and J usage is TRBJ1-4, with D possibly being TRBD1 (5 bases). The CDR3 sequence is CASSLGTAQVF. The CDR3 coding sequence is TGTGCCAGCAGCTTAGGCACAGCACAGGTTTTT.